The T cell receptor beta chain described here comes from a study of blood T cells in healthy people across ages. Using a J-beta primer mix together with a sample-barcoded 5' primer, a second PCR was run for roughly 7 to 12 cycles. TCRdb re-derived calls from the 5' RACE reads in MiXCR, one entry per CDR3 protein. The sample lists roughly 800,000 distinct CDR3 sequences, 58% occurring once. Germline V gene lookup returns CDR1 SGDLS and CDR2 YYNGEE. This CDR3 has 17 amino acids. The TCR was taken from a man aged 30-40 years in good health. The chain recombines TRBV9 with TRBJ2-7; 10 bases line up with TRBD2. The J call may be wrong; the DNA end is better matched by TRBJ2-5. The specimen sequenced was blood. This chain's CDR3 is CASSVGFTSGVTETQYF. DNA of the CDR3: TGTGCCAGCAGCGTAGGTTTCACTAGCGGGGTGACGGAGACCCAGTACTTC.